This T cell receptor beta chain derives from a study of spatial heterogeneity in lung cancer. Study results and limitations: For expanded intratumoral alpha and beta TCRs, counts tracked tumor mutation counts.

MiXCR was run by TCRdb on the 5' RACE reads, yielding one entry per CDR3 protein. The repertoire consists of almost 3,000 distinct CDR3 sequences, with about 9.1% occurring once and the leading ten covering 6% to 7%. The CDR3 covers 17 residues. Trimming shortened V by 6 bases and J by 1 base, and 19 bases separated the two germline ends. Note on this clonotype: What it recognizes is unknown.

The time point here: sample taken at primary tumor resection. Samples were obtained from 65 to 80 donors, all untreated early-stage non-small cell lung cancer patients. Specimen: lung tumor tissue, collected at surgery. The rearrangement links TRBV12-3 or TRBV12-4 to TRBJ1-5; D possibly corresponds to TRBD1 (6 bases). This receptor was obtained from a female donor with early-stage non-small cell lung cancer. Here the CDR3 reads CASSLVPPGHSNQPQHF. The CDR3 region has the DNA TGTGCCAGCAGCCTGGTGCCCCCGGGACACAGCAATCAGCCCCAGCATTTT.